This T cell receptor (beta chain) is from a study of blood T cell repertoires in COVID-19. Study-level information: Sites across the United States, Italy and Spain contributed samples from acute and convalescent COVID-19. T cells, B-cell-depleted T cells, or PBMCs supplied cDNA or gDNA.

V lost 4 bases and J lost 4; bases outside the gene matches: 7. CDR1 and CDR2 from the germline V gene are SGHDT and YYEEEE. The CDR3 has 16 amino acids. In the authors' workflow: Reference gene primers were amplified, and this amplification served to estimate nucleated cell counts. The assay was immunoSEQ multiplex PCR, and TCRdb's table has in-frame clones only and misses some. V and J calls and clone size are those listed in that table; D and trimming were worked out from the DNA. The table shows tens of thousands of clones, with roughly 83% occurring only once. Only one count was recorded for this clone.

This chain uses TRBV5-6 with TRBJ1-4; 10 positions match TRBD1. The sample consisted of peripheral blood. The sequence was obtained from a human donor with acute or convalescent COVID-19. The donor label of this sample is uncertain. The CDR3 nucleotides read TGTGCCAGCAGCATGGACAGGGGGACTTTTAATGAAAAACTGTTTTTT. This sequence encodes CASSMDRGTFNEKLFF.